Detailed here is one T cell receptor (beta chain). Its antigen is undetermined. The entry originates in a study of cytomegalovirus exposure and HLA in healthy donors. An approximately 120-subject validation cohort, separate from the 666-subject first cohort, supplied the donors. Using immunoSEQ multiplex PCR, the repertoire was profiled, and TCRdb retains in-frame clones only, with some absent. The sample holds about 130,000 clones, 80% to 90% seen once. V lost 1 base to trimming and J lost 3 bases, with 12 bases between them. Germline V gene data show CDR1 as ENHRY and CDR2 as SYGVKD. The CDR3 is 15 amino acids. Study results and limitations: Cytomegalovirus status was reportedly diagnosed by the classifier with high sensitivity and specificity. According to a later analysis, TCR clusters from the first cohort tended to co-occur in the approximately 120 validation repertoires.

Sequencing input: PBMCs. The TCR comes from a woman aged 25-40 years in good health and CMV-seropositive. The rearrangement links TRBV10-3 to TRBJ1-2; D is perhaps TRBD1 (5 bases). Written as DNA, the CDR3 is TGTGCCATCAGTGAGTTAACAGGTCAAGACTATGGCTACACCTTC. The encoded protein is CAISELTGQDYGYTF.